One T cell receptor beta chain is described in this entry. This record comes from a study of blood T cells in healthy people across ages. V was clipped by 0 bases and J by 4 bases, with 12 bases between them. This CDR3 has 15 amino acids. CDR1 LGHDT and CDR2 YNNKEL come from the germline V gene (reference sequence). PCR was performed a second time for about 7 to 12 cycles using a sample-barcoded 5' primer and a J-beta primer mix. MiXCR, run by TCRdb on the 5' RACE reads, gives a single entry per CDR3 protein. The table shows about 930,000 distinct CDR3 sequences, with under 35% occurring only once. These records were also assigned to another study, of T cells of mothers and their children. Per that paper: The people who donated were a few healthy Caucasian mothers and their six children.

The sample consisted of blood. This TCR came from a woman between 40 and 55 years old in good health. The V gene is TRBV3-1, the J gene TRBJ2-5, with TRBD2 as a possible D gene (5 bases). CDR3 amino acids: CASSQDFRGVETQYF. The DNA of the CDR3 is TGTGCCAGCAGCCAAGATTTCCGGGGAGTAGAGACCCAGTACTTC.